This T cell receptor beta chain was identified during a study of post-analysis software for immune sequencing data. Study-wide background: As for disease course, relapsing-remitting, secondary progressive and progressive-relapsing multiple sclerosis were all included.

This clonotype was detected a few times. The antigen remains unidentified. Study-wide results and caveats: Under F measure analysis, samples from one preparation batch co-clustered strongly. In patients, about 5 TRBV segments were more frequent than in controls, with TRBV5-6, TRBV5-1 and TRBV20-1 among them.

Between the trimmed V and J ends, which lost 8 bases and 4 bases, there was a span of 6 bases. The CDR3 is 12 residues long. Germline V gene data show CDR1 as MNHEY and CDR2 as SVGAGI. Unique molecular identifiers were present in the TCR beta cDNA libraries. With roughly 0.85 to 11 million T cells as the source, hundreds of thousands of cDNA molecules resulted. Each CDR3 protein is one row after TCRdb ran MiXCR on the PCR reads. In the table there are around 500,000 distinct CDR3 sequences, around 34% of which are singletons. This chain joins TRBV6-5 and TRBJ2-6; unclear D gene. The material sequenced was blood. The sequence was collected from a girl aged 2 to 17 with multiple sclerosis. The CDR3 DNA is TGTGCCAGCTGGGGAGGGGCCAACGTCCTGACTTTC. Its protein product is CASWGGANVLTF.